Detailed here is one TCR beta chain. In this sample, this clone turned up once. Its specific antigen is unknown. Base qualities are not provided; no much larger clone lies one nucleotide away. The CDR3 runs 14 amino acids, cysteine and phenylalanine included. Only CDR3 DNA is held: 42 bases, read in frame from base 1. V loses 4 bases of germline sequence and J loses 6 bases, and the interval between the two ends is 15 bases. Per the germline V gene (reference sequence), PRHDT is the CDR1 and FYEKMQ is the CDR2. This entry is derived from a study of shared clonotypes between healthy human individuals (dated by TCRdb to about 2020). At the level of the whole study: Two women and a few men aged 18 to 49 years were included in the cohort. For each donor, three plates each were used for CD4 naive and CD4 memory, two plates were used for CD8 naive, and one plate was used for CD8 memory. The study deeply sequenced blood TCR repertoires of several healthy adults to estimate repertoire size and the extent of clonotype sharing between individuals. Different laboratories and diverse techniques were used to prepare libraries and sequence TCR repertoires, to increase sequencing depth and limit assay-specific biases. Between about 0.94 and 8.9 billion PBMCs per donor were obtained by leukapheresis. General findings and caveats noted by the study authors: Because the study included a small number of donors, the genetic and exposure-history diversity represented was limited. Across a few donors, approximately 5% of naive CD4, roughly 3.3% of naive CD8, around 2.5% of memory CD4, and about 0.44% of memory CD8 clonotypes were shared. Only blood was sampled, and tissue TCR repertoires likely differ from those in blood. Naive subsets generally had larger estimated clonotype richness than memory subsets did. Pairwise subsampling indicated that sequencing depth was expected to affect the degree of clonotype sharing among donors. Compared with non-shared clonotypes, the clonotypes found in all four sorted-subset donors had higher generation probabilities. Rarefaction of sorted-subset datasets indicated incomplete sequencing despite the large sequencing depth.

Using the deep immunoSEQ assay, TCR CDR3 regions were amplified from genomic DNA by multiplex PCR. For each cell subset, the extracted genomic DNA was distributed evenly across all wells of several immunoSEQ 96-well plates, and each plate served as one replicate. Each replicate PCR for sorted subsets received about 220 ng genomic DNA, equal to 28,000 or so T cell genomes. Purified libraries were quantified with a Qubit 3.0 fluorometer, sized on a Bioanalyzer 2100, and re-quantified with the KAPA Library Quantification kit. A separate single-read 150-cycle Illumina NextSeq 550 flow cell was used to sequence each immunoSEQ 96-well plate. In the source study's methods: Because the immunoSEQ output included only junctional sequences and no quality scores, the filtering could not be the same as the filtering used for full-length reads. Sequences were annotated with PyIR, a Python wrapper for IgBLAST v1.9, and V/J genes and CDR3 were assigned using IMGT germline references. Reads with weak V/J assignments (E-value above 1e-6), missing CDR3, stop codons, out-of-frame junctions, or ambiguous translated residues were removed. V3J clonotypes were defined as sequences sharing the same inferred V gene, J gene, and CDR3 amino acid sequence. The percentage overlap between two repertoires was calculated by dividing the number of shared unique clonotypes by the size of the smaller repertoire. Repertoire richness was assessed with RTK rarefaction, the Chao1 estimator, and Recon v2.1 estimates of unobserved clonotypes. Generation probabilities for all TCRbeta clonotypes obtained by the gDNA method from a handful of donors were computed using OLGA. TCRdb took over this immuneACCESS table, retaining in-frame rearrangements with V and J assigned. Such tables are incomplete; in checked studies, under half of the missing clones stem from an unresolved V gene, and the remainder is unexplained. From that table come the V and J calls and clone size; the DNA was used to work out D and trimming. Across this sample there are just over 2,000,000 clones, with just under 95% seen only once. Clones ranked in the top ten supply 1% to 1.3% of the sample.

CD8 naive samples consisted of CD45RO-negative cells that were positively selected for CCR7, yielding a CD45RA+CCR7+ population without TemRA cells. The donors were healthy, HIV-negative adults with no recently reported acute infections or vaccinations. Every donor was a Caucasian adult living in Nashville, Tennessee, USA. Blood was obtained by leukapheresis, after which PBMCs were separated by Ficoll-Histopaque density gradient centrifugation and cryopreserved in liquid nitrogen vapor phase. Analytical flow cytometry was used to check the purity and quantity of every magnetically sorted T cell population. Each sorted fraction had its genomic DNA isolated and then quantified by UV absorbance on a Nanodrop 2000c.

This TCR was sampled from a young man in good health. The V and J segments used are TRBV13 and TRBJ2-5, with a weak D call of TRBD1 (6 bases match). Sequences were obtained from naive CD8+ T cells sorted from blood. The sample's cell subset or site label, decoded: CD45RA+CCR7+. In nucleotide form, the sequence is TGTGCCAGCAGCTCGGGACACGGGATAAAGACCCAGTACTTC. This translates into CASSSGHGIKTQYF.